This TCR beta chain was captured in a study of Graves' ophthalmopathy and Graves' hyperthyroidism. Germline V gene lookup returns CDR1 SGDLS and CDR2 YYNGEE. V was clipped by 3 bases and J by 7 bases, with 19 bases between them. The CDR3 loop spans 16 amino acids. Many counts were recorded for this clonotype. Its antigen remains unknown. The study, taken as a whole, reports: Among thyroid clonotypes expanded above 0.001 frequency, most also appeared in blood. A model built from 13 signatures distinguished ophthalmopathy from stable hyperthyroidism with roughly 90% sensitivity and 81.08% specificity.

TCR beta CDR3 amplification used RNA transcripts. Second-round multiplex PCR followed a first-round RT-PCR using HTBI primers. One entry per CDR3 protein, called by TCRdb with MiXCR from the multiplex PCR reads. Counted here are approximately 700,000 distinct CDR3 sequences, roughly 41% occurring once; the ten biggest clones make up over 2.5%. Orbital computed tomography, together with clinical symptoms, serum thyroxine, TRAb and thyroid ultrasound, was used for diagnosis. The starting material, approximately 10 ml of fresh peripheral blood, provided the PBMCs. The source material was peripheral blood. The V gene is TRBV9, the J gene TRBJ1-4, with D perhaps TRBD1 (6 bases). The clonotype was recovered from an adult man with Graves' ophthalmopathy. The CDR3 DNA reads as TGTGCCAGCAGCGCCCTTGGGCAGGGGCGTCCTGAAAAACTGTTTTTT. Amino acids: CASSALGQGRPEKLFF. The full variable domain, completed using reference TRBV9 and TRBJ1-4, is DSGVTQTPKHLITATGQRVTLRCSPRSGDLSVYWYQQSLDQGLQFLIQYYNGEERAKGNILERFSAQQFPDLHSELNLSSLELGDSALYFCASSALGQGRPEKLFFGSGTQLSVL.